This TCR beta chain was retrieved from a study of cytomegalovirus exposure and HLA in healthy donors. Looked up from germline, CDR1 is MDHEN and CDR2 is SYDVKM. V gave up 4 bases and J gave up 8 bases; unmatched junction bases: 6. The length of the CDR3 is 15 residues. Use of 60 Vbeta and 13 Jbeta primers characterized the PCR. Clones were sequenced by immunoSEQ multiplex PCR, and TCRdb holds only the in-frame ones, with some missing. The profile shows around 160,000 clones, around 70% of them singletons. The TCR originated in a man between 18 and 29 years old in good health and CMV-seropositive. The chain carries TRBV28 and TRBJ1-4; 11 bases map to TRBD1. The sample consisted of PBMCs. CDR3 nucleotide sequence: TGTGCCAGCAGTTCAGGACAGGGGGCCGTCGAAAAACTGTTTTTT. This encodes CASSSGQGAVEKLFF.